What follows are 27 T cell receptor beta chains derived from one specimen sequenced in a study of blood T cell repertoires in COVID-19. The assay was immunoSEQ multiplex PCR, and TCRdb's table has in-frame clones only and misses some. There are about 400,000 clones in the sample; around nine tenths occur only once, and 10% lies in the top ten. Sequenced: PBMCs or T cells enriched from blood (not recorded which). Every receptor here comes from a woman between 50 and 59 years old who had recovered from COVID-19.

V gene TRBV5-1 combines with J gene TRBJ2-5, with 9 nucleotides matching TRBD2. Trimming took 1 base from V and 0 from J; bases not matched to a gene: 1. The CDR3 contains 15 residues. Germline CDR1 is SGHRS and CDR2 is YFSETQ. This CDR3 is CASSLPSGDQETQYF. The CDR3 DNA reads TGCGCCAGCAGCTTGCCTAGCGGGGACCAAGAGACCCAGTACTTC.

The chain recombines TRBV27 with TRBJ1-2; 12 bases fit TRBD1. Per the germline V gene, CDR1 is MNHEY and CDR2 is SMNVEV (reference sequence). The V segment lost 5 bases and the J segment 7 bases; nucleotides outside the gene matches: 8. The CDR3 totals 15 residues. CDR3 protein: CASSAPGQGAFGYTF. CDR3 DNA: TGTGCCAGCAGTGCTCCGGGACAGGGGGCTTTTGGCTACACCTTC.

The rearrangement links TRBV5-1 to TRBJ2-7; TRBD1 agrees at 8 bases. Germline lookup yields CDR1 SGHRS and CDR2 YFSETQ. The CDR3 is 15 residues long. Losses at the gene ends were 4 bases for V and 0 bases for J; bases not matched to a gene: 6. In DNA, the CDR3 is TGCGCCAGCAGCAAGGACAGGGTCAGCTCCTACGAGCAGTACTTC. This translates into CASSKDRVSSYEQYF.

The chain couples TRBV7-8 to TRBJ2-6; no definite D call. Trimming took 5 bases from V and 2 from J, leaving 13 bases between them. The CDR3 runs to 16 residues. Germline V gene lookup returns CDR1 SGHVS and CDR2 FQNEAQ. CDR3: CASSNHFLPGANVLTF. CDR3 DNA: TGTGCCAGCAGCAATCACTTTCTCCCTGGGGCCAACGTCCTGACTTTC.

This clone was found once. The chain links TRBV27 to TRBJ2-1; possible D gene TRBD1, 6 bases. The CDR3 runs to 15 residues. The germline V gene encodes CDR1 MNHEY and CDR2 SMNVEV (reference sequence). Trimming shortened V by 3 bases and J by 6 bases, and 15 bases separated the two germline ends. CDR3 sequence reads: CASSLGPGQSNEQFF. The CDR3 DNA reads as TGTGCCAGCAGTTTGGGACCCGGACAGAGCAATGAGCAGTTCTTC.

The V and J genes are TRBV7-2 and TRBJ1-1; 7 bases match TRBD1. The CDR3 is made up of 15 amino acids. The germline V gene has CDR1 SGHTA and CDR2 FQGNSA. After removal of 5 bases from V and 0 bases from J, the junction contained 6 bases not matched to a gene. The CDR3 DNA follows: TGTGCCAGCAGCATAAGACAGGGATTGAACACTGAAGCTTTCTTT. As protein: CASSIRQGLNTEAFF. Full variable domain (rest looked up from reference TRBV7-2 and TRBJ1-1): GAGVSQSPSNKVTEKGKDVELRCDPISGHTALYWYRQSLGQGLEFLIYFQGNSAPDKSGLPSDRFSAERTGGSVSTLTIQRTQQEDSAVYLCASSIRQGLNTEAFFGQGTRLTVV.

This clone was detected once. Distinct nucleotide sequences in the sample also encode this CDR3. The rearrangement uses TRBV9 and TRBJ2-5, with a possible D match to TRBD1 (6 bases). From germline, CDR1 is SGDLS and CDR2 YYNGEE. The V and J ends lost 2 bases and 5 bases respectively, with 16 bases between them. This CDR3 has 15 residues. Written as DNA, the CDR3 is TGTGCCAGCAGCGTGGGCGGACCCCAGGGGGAGACCCAGTACTTC. Its translation is CASSVGGPQGETQYF. The full variable domain, its missing parts supplied by reference TRBV9 and TRBJ2-5, is DSGVTQTPKHLITATGQRVTLRCSPRSGDLSVYWYQQSLDQGLQFLIQYYNGEERAKGNILERFSAQQFPDLHSELNLSSLELGDSALYFCASSVGGPQGETQYFGPGTRLLVL.

The V gene is TRBV30, the J gene TRBJ1-4; TRBD1 matches at 10 bases. Germline CDR1 GTSNPN, CDR2 SVGIG (reference sequence). The CDR3 has 17 amino acids. The V gene end was trimmed by 2 bases and the J gene end by 12 bases; junction bases not matched to a gene: 18. Written as DNA, the CDR3 is TGTGCCTGGAGTTCCCTCGAGGTCGACAGGGGGCGCGGGGAACTGTTTTTT. Amino acid sequence: CAWSSLEVDRGRGELFF.

The V and J genes are TRBV15 and TRBJ2-1, with 12 bases that match TRBD2. Germline V CDR1 and CDR2: LNHNV, YYDKDF (reference sequence). The CDR3 totals 16 residues. The J segment lost 7 bases and the V segment lost 1 base, leaving 5 bases of the junction unmatched. The CDR3 spells CATSRAPSGGANEQFF. DNA of the CDR3: TGTGCCACCAGCAGAGCCCCTAGCGGGGGGGCAAATGAGCAGTTCTTC.

This chain connects TRBV7-8 to TRBJ2-5; D perhaps matches TRBD1 (7 bases). Trimming pared 1 base from V and 4 bases from J, leaving 16 bases between. Germline loops: CDR1 SGHVS, CDR2 FQNEAQ. This CDR3 is built from 16 residues. The CDR3 spells CASSLVRQGGTETQYF. The CDR3 coding sequence is TGTGCCAGCAGCTTAGTACGACAGGGAGGTACAGAGACCCAGTACTTC.

The rearrangement uses TRBV3-1 (or the pseudogene TRBV3-2) and TRBJ2-1; TRBD1 is a possible D gene (5 bases). Trimming cost V 2 bases and J 6 bases, with 11 bases left between them. The CDR3 loop spans 14 amino acids. Germline CDR1 reads LGHDT; CDR2 reads YNNKEL (reference sequence). This CDR3 is CASSQRDRVNEQFF. DNA for the CDR3: TGTGCCAGCAGCCAACGAGACAGAGTCAATGAGCAGTTCTTC.

The sample holds a few counts of this clone. The chain recombines TRBV6-5 with TRBJ2-7, with a tentative D call TRBD1 (9 bases). The length of the CDR3 is 16 residues. Germline values: CDR1 MNHEY, CDR2 SVGAGI. The germline V and J ends were trimmed by 4 bases and 7 bases, with 23 bases remaining between them. The CDR3 protein is CASSSSGGTGWREQYF. For the CDR3, the DNA is TGTGCCAGCAGTTCATCGGGGGGGACAGGGTGGAGAGAGCAGTACTTC.

The chain employs TRBV5-8 and TRBJ1-2; possible D gene TRBD1, 6 bases. The germline V and J ends were trimmed by 2 bases and 4 bases, with 9 bases remaining between them. The CDR3 length is 13 residues. From germline, CDR1 is SGHTS and CDR2 YDEGEE. The CDR3 DNA is TGTGCCAGCAGCTTCGGCAGGGGCTATGGCTACACCTTC. It is translated as CASSFGRGYGYTF.

The chain couples TRBV27 to TRBJ1-4; D is ambiguous. The CDR3 has 14 residues. Germline lookup yields CDR1 MNHEY and CDR2 SMNVEV (reference sequence). Trimming took off 8 bases at V and 8 bases at J, with 18 bases between the two ends. The CDR3 sequence: CASGRRDFGEKLFF. The CDR3, as DNA: TGTGCCAGCGGCAGGAGGGATTTCGGCGAAAAACTGTTTTTT.

The rearrangement joins TRBV4-1 to TRBJ1-1; D call uncertain. Germline-derived CDR1 and CDR2 are MGHRA and YSYEKL. CDR3 length: 15 amino acids. Trimming stripped 4 bases from V and 7 bases from J, with 19 bases between. The CDR3 here is CASSPGVGSVNEAFF. DNA of the CDR3: TGCGCCAGCAGCCCGGGTGTGGGGAGTGTAAATGAAGCTTTCTTT.

The chain links TRBV3-1 (or the pseudogene TRBV3-2) to TRBJ2-6; weak D call: TRBD1 (6 bases). The CDR3 runs 16 residues. Germline CDR1 LGHDT, CDR2 YNNKEL (reference sequence). V was pared by 1 base and J by 8 bases, with 15 bases between. The CDR3 DNA follows: TGTGCCAGCAGCCAAGGGTTGACAGGCCGGACCAACGTCCTGACTTTC. It translates to CASSQGLTGRTNVLTF.

The chain recombines TRBV5-1 with TRBJ1-3; D possibly corresponds to TRBD1 (5 bases). The CDR3 is 15 amino acids. The V gene's germline CDR1 is SGHRS and CDR2 YFSETQ. V lost 1 base and J lost 0, with 8 bases in between. Here the CDR3 reads CASSLNGGSGNTIYF. The CDR3 coding sequence is TGCGCCAGCAGCTTGAACGGGGGCTCTGGAAACACCATATATTTT.

This chain joins TRBV2 and TRBJ1-1; possibly TRBD1 for D (5 bases). There are 13 residues in the CDR3. Germline lookup yields CDR1 SNHLY and CDR2 FYNNEI. Between the trimmed V and J ends, which lost 4 bases and 8 bases, there was a span of 14 bases. The CDR3 loop is CASSVGEESEAFF. CDR3 nucleotides: TGTGCCAGCAGTGTGGGGGAGGAATCCGAAGCTTTCTTT.

This clone turned up a few times. The CDR3 DNA reads as TGTGCCAGTAGTAAAGACAGGGGCACGAACACCGGGGAGCTGTTTTTT. It translates to CASSKDRGTNTGELFF. J is TRBJ2-2 and V is TRBV19; 8 positions match TRBD1. The CDR3 covers 16 residues. J gave up 0 bases and V 4 bases, and 4 bases lay outside the gene matches. CDR1 is LNHDA, CDR2 SQIVND, per germline (reference sequence).

This clone has only a few counts. V and J are TRBV5-4 and TRBJ1-6, with a possible D match to TRBD1 (5 bases). The length of the CDR3 is 14 residues. V lost 0 bases and J 13 bases, leaving 14 bases between the germline ends. The germline CDR1 and CDR2 sequences are SGHNT and YYREEE (reference sequence). CDR3 coding DNA: TGTGCCAGCAGCTTGGGACAGACCTTGGGGCCCCTCCACTTT. Protein product: CASSLGQTLGPLHF. The full variable domain, with the rest looked up from reference TRBV5-4 and TRBJ1-6, is ETGVTQSPTHLIKTRGQQVTLRCSSQSGHNTVSWYQQALGQGPQFIFQYYREEENGRGNFPPRFSGLQFPNYSSELNVNALELDDSALYLCASSLGQTLGPLHFGNGTRLTVT.

The V call is TRBV19, the J call TRBJ2-2; 9 bases align to TRBD1. Unmatched junction bases numbered 10, after V lost 5 bases and J lost 6 bases. Looked up from germline, CDR1 is LNHDA and CDR2 is SQIVND (reference sequence). CDR3 length: 16 residues. This CDR3 is CASSSSTGGGSGELFF. The CDR3 DNA reads as TGTGCCAGTAGTTCCTCGACAGGGGGTGGATCCGGGGAGCTGTTTTTT.

The chain employs TRBV28 and TRBJ1-4; TRBD1 matches 9 bases. Trimming cost V 3 bases and J 1 base; bases outside gene matches: 3. This CDR3 region has 16 residues. Germline CDR1 and CDR2: MDHEN and SYDVKM. The CDR3, as DNA: TGTGCCAGCAGTTTCTACAGGGGGCAAACTAATGAAAAACTGTTTTTT. Amino acid sequence: CASSFYRGQTNEKLFF.

The V call is TRBV7-6, the J call TRBJ1-3, with 9 bases fitting TRBD1. Losses at the gene ends were 5 bases for V and 2 bases for J; bases not matched to a gene: 7. Germline V gene lookup returns CDR1 SGHVS and CDR2 FNYEAQ. The CDR3 consists of 16 residues. CDR3 coding DNA: TGTGCCAGCAGCCCCCGGGACAGGGTTGCTGGAAACACCATATATTTT. Its protein is CASSPRDRVAGNTIYF.

The count of this clone is one. The CDR3 spells CASRPTSGGVEQYF. The CDR3 DNA reads as TGTGCCAGCAGGCCTACTAGCGGGGGAGTCGAGCAGTACTTC. V gene TRBV7-2 combines with J gene TRBJ2-7, with 11 bases aligning to TRBD2. The CDR3 is 14 residues long. J was trimmed by 6 bases and V by 6 bases; bases with no gene match: 7. The germline gives CDR1 SGHTA, CDR2 FQGNSA.

CDR3 sequence (DNA): TGTGCCGCTAAACCCCCCGGGGTAACCACCGGGGAGCTGTTTTTT. Translated: CAAKPPGVTTGELFF. The chain uses TRBV6-5 and TRBJ2-2; possible D gene TRBD2, 5 bases. The V gene's germline CDR1 is MNHEY and CDR2 SVGAGI. The V end lost 11 bases, the J end lost 4 bases, and 20 bases lay between the germline ends. The CDR3 is made up of 15 amino acids.

V usage is TRBV7-2 and J usage is TRBJ2-5, with 7 bases identical to TRBD1. The junction had 6 bases not matched to a gene; V was cut back by 4 bases and J by 4 bases. The CDR3 length is 14 residues. CDR1 and CDR2 (germline): SGHTA, FQGNSA. In DNA form, the CDR3 reads TGTGCCAGCAGCTACCGGACAGGAGGAGAGACCCAGTACTTC. This encodes CASSYRTGGETQYF.

The chain joins TRBV7-2 to TRBJ1-2; D is uncertain. Germline CDR1 and CDR2: SGHTA and FQGNSA. V dropped 2 bases and J dropped 0 bases, with 10 bases sitting between them. The CDR3 runs to 15 residues. The CDR3 region is CASSLNFLANYGYTF. In DNA, the CDR3 is TGTGCCAGCAGCTTAAATTTTTTAGCTAACTATGGCTACACCTTC.